This T cell receptor (beta chain) derives from a study of blood T cell repertoires in COVID-19. Original analysis: The assay estimated nucleated cells by amplifying reference gene primers. The method was immunoSEQ multiplex PCR; TCRdb's version includes in-frame clones alone and lacks a portion of them. That table is the source of V, J and clone size, and D and trimming were worked out from the DNA. Counted here are about 240,000 clones, approximately 78% occurring once; the ten biggest clones make up around 12%. The germline V gene has CDR1 LNHDA and CDR2 SQIVND (reference sequence). V lost 9 bases, J lost 3 bases, and 14 bases lay in between. There are 13 residues in the CDR3.

Input material: peripheral blood. This chain links TRBV19 with TRBJ1-1, with D possibly matching TRBD1 (5 bases). The TCR originated in a woman in her sixties with active or convalescent COVID-19. The CDR3, as DNA: TGTGCCAGCCAACAGGCCGTCCACACTGAAGCTTTCTTT. As protein: CASQQAVHTEAFF. Using reference TRBV19 and TRBJ1-1 for the parts outside the CDR3, the full variable domain is DGGITQSPKYLFRKEGQNVTLSCEQNLNHDAMYWYRQDPGQGLRLIYYSQIVNDFQKGDIAEGYSVSREKKESFPLTVTSAQKNPTAFYLCASQQAVHTEAFFGQGTRLTVV.